These T cell receptor beta chains were read from a single sample in a study of human T cells and chemical hapten exposure. TCRdb independently ran MiXCR on the RACE reads; one entry per CDR3 protein. Among about 57,000 distinct CDR3 sequences listed, about 9.3% were seen once. The sequencing used whole blood, collected in connection with sensitization to the hapten diphenylcyclopropenone (DPC). The receptors stem from a woman aged 40 to 50 with alopecia areata. Some clones in this sample may be carry-over from other donors' samples. Each CDR3 is given with its conserved first and last residue. A D gene is named only where the DNA matches it firmly. Expanded clones get a size class; other rows say once, few or many, or leave the size out.

CDR3nt,CDR3aa,d_gene,j_gene,abundance,v_gene
TGTGCCAGCAGTGGCGGACTAGCGGGTACCTACGAGCAGTACTTC,CASSGGLAGTYEQYF,TRBD2,TRBJ2-7,few,TRBV6-1
TGTGCCAGCAGATCCATTCGGCTCTCTGGGGCCAACGTCCTGACTTTC,CASRSIRLSGANVLTF,.,TRBJ2-6,few,TRBV7-9
TGCGCCAGCAGCCAAGATTGGACGGTCTATGGCTACACCTTC,CASSQDWTVYGYTF,.,TRBJ1-2,.,TRBV4-3
TGCAGTGCGCCTACAGGGGGGGGTCAGCCCCAGCATTTT,CSAPTGGGQPQHF,TRBD1,TRBJ1-5,many,TRBV20-1
TGCAGCGTTGCCGGGTCCGCTGAAGCTTTCTTT,CSVAGSAEAFF,.,TRBJ1-1,many,TRBV29-1
TGTGCCAGCAGCTTTGTAACGCCCAGCGCAACTAATGAAAAACTGTTTTTT,CASSFVTPSATNEKLFF,.,TRBJ1-4,few,TRBV12-1
TGTGCTAGTTCGAATGGGGCCAACGTCCTGACTTTC,CASSNGANVLTF,.,TRBJ2-6,many,TRBV12-5
TGTGCCAGCAGCCTAAATACCGGCTACGAGCAGTACTTC,CASSLNTGYEQYF,.,TRBJ2-7,medium-sized,TRBV7-6
TGTGCCAGCAGCCCGGGGCCCCCTACTAGCTCTGGGGCCAACGTCCTGACTTTC,CASSPGPPTSSGANVLTF,.,TRBJ2-6,many,TRBV7-6
TGTGCCAGCAGTTACTCGGGACAGTCGTCGGAAGCTTTCTTT,CASSYSGQSSEAFF,TRBD1,TRBJ1-1,few,TRBV6-5
TGCAGTGCTAGAGTTACAGGGGGATCACGGAAAGCTTTCTTT,CSARVTGGSRKAFF,TRBD1,TRBJ1-1,.,TRBV20-1
TGTGCCAGCAGCAGGCAGACGAACACTGAAGCTTTCTTT,CASSRQTNTEAFF,.,TRBJ1-1,.,TRBV7-3
TGTGCCAGCAGTGTGGGCCAGAGCTATGGCTACACCTTC,CASSVGQSYGYTF,.,TRBJ1-2,many,TRBV25-1
TGTGCCAGCAGCCCCAAACAGGGGCAGCCCCAGCATTTT,CASSPKQGQPQHF,TRBD1,TRBJ1-5,.,TRBV3-1
TGTGCCAGCTCACCAAGTGAGGGGGCCGGCTCACCCCTCCACTTT,CASSPSEGAGSPLHF,TRBD1,TRBJ1-6,many,TRBV18
TGTGCCAGCAGCCCAGAGGTCCCCGATACGCAGTATTTT,CASSPEVPDTQYF,.,TRBJ2-3,many,TRBV7-6
TGTGCCAGCAGGCGGTCAAAAGAGACCCAGTACTTC,CASRRSKETQYF,.,TRBJ2-5,many,TRBV12-3/TRBV12-4
TGCGCCAGCAGCTGGGACGCCAGAAGCGAAAAACTGTTTTTT,CASSWDARSEKLFF,.,TRBJ1-4,many,TRBV5-1